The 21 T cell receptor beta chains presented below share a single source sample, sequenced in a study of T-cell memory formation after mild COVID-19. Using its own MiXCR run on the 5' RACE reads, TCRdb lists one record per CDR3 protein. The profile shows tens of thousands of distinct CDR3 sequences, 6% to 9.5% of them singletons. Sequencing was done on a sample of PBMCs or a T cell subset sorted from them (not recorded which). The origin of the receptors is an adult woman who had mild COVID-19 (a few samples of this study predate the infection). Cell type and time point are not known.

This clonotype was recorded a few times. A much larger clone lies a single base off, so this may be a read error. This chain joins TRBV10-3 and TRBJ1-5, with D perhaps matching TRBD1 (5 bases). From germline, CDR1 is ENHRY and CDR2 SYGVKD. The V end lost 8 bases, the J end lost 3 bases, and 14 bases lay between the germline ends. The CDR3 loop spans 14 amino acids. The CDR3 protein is CAICGARANQPQHF. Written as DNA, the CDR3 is TGTGCCATCTGTGGGGCCAGGGCCAATCAGCCCCAGCATTTT.

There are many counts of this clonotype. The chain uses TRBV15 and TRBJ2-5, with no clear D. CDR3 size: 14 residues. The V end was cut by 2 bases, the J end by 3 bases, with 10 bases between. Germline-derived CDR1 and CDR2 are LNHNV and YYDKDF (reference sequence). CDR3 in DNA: TGTGCCACCAGCAGACAAAATGGGGAAGAGACCCAGTACTTC. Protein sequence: CATSRQNGEETQYF.

This CDR3 is CASSKGVRGSEAFF. The CDR3 DNA follows: TGTGCCAGCAGCAAGGGGGTCCGGGGATCTGAAGCTTTCTTT. The chain combines TRBV3-1 with TRBJ1-1; TRBD1 is a possible D gene (6 bases). Germline CDR1 reads LGHDT; CDR2 reads YNNKEL (reference sequence). V was cut by 5 bases and J by 6 bases, with 16 bases left in between. The CDR3 runs 14 residues.

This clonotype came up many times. The CDR3 nucleotides read TGTGCCAGCAGAGCAGGGGGCTTATCCTACAATGAGCAGTTCTTC. Its translation: CASRAGGLSYNEQFF. The chain carries TRBV6-6 and TRBJ2-1; 8 bases align to TRBD1. Germline loops: CDR1 MNHNY, CDR2 SVGAGI (reference sequence). The trim removed 6 bases at V and 1 base at J, leaving 5 bases unmatched. The CDR3 spans 15 residues.

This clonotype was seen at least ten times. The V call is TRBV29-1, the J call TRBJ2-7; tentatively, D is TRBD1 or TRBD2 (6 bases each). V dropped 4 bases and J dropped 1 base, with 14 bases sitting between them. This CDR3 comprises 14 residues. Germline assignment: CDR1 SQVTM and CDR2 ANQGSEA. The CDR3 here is CSVVGGTVSYEQYF. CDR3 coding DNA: TGCAGCGTTGTAGGGGGGACGGTTTCCTACGAGCAGTACTTC.

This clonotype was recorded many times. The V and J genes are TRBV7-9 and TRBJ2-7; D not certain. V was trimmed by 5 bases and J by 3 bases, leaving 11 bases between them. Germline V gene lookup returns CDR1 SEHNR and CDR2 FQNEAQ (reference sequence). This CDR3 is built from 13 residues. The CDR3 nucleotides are TGTGCCAGCAGCCCATCTCACTTCTACGAGCAGTACTTC. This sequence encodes CASSPSHFYEQYF.

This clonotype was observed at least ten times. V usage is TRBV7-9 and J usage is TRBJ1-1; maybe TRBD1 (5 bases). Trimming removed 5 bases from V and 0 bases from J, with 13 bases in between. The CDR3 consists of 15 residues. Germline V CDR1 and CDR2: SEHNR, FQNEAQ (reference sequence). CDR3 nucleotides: TGTGCCAGCAGCCCTCCGGGACGGATGAACACTGAAGCTTTCTTT. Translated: CASSPPGRMNTEAFF.

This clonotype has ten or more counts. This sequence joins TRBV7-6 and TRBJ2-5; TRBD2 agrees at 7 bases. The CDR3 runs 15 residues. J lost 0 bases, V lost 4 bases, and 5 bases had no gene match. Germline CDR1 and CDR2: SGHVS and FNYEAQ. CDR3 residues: CASSSLGGDQETQYF. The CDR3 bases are TGTGCCAGCAGCTCCCTGGGGGGGGACCAAGAGACCCAGTACTTC. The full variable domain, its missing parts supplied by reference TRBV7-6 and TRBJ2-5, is GAGVSQSPRYKVTKRGQDVALRCDPISGHVSLYWYRQALGQGPEFLTYFNYEAQQDKSGLPNDRFSAERPEGSISTLTIQRTEQRDSAMYRCASSSLGGDQETQYFGPGTRLLVL.

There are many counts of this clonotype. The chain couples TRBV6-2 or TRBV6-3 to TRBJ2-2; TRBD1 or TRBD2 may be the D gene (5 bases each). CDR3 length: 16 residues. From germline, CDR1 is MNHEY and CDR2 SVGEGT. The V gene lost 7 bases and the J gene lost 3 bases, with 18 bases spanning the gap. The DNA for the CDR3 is TGTGCCAGCACCTTAGCCGGGGCAGACTACACCGGGGAGCTGTTTTTT. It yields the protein CASTLAGADYTGELFF.

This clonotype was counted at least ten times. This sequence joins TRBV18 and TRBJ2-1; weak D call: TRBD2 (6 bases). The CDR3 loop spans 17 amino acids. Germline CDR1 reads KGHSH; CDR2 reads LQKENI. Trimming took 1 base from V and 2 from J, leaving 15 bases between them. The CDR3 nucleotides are TGTGCCAGCTCACCACTCCCCATAGGGACTCCCTACAATGAGCAGTTCTTC. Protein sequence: CASSPLPIGTPYNEQFF.

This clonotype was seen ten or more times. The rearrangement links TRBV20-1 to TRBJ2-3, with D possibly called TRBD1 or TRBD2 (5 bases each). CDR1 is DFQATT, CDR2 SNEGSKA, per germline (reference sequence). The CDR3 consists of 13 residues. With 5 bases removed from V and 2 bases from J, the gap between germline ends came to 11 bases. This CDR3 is CSARDGYTDTQYF. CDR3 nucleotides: TGCAGTGCTCGGGACGGATACACAGATACGCAGTATTTT.

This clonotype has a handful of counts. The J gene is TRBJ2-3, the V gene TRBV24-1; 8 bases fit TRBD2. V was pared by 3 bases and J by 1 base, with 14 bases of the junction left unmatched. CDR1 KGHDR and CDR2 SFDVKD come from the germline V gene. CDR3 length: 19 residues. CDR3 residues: CATSDPTYALGLGTDTQYF. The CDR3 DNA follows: TGTGCCACCAGTGATCCGACATATGCTTTGGGACTAGGCACAGATACGCAGTATTTT.

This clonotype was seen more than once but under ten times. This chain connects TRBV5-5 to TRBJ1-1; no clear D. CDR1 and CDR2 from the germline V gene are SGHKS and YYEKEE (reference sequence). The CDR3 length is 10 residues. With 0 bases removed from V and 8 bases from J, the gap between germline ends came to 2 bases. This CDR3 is CASSLGEAFF. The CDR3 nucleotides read TGTGCCAGCAGCTTGGGGGAAGCTTTCTTT.

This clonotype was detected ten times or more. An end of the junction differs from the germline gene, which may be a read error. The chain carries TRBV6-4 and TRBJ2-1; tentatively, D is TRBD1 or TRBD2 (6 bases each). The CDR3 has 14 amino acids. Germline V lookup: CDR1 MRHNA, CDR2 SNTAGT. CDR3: CASSDSGGTAGLLF. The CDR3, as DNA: TGTGCCAGCAGTGACTCCGGGGGCACGGCAGGTTTACTCTTC.

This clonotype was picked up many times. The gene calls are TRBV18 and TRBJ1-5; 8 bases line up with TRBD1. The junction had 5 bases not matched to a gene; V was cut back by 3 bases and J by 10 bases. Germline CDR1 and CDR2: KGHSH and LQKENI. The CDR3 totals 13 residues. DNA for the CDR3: TGTGCCAGCTCACCTTTACAGGGGGAACCCCAGCATTTT. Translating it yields CASSPLQGEPQHF.

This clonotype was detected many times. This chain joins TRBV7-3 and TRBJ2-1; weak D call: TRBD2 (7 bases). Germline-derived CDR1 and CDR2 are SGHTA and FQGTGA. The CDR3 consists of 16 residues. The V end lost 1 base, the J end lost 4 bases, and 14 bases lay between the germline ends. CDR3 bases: TGTGCCAGCAGCTTAAGTTCGGGGGGCTCTTACAATGAGCAGTTCTTC. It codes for CASSLSSGGSYNEQFF.

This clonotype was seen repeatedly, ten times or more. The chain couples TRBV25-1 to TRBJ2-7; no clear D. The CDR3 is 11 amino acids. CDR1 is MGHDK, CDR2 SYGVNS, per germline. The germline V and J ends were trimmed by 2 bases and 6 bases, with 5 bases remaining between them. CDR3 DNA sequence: TGTGCCAGCAGTGAAGGGATCGAGCAGTACTTC. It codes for CASSEGIEQYF.

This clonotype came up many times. This CDR3 is CASRTGGRAEAFF. In DNA, the CDR3 is TGTGCCAGCCGCACAGGGGGCAGAGCTGAAGCTTTCTTT. This chain uses TRBV19 with TRBJ1-1, with TRBD1 matching over 9 bases. Germline V gives CDR1 LNHDA, CDR2 SQIVND (reference sequence). With V trimmed by 9 bases and J by 6 bases, 8 bases remained unmatched. The CDR3 spans 13 residues.

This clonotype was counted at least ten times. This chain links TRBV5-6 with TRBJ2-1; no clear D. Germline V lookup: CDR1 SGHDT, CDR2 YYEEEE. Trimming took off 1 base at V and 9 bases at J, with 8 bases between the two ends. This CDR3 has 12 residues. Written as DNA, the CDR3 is TGTGCCAGCAGCTTGTGGCAGTTTGAGCAGTTCTTC. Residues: CASSLWQFEQFF. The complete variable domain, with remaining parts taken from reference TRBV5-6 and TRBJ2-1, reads DAGVTQSPTHLIKTRGQQVTLRCSPKSGHDTVSWYQQALGQGPQFIFQYYEEEERQRGNFPDRFSGHQFPNYSSELNVNALLLGDSALYLCASSLWQFEQFFGPGTRLTVL.

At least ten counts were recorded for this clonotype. CDR3 sequence (DNA): TGTGCCACCAGCAGAGATCGGGCGGGAGGAGAGCAGTACTTC. It translates to CATSRDRAGGEQYF. The V gene is TRBV15, the J gene TRBJ2-7; 8 bases are shared with TRBD2. The ends lost 0 bases at V and 7 bases at J; junction bases unmatched: 5. Germline V lookup: CDR1 LNHNV, CDR2 YYDKDF (reference sequence). This CDR3 is built from 14 residues.

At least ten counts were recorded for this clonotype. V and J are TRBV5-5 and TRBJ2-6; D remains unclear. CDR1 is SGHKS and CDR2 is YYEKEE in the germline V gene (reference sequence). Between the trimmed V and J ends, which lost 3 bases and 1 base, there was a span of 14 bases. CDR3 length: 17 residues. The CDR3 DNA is TGTGCCAGCAGCTCGGACGGCAGATTATCTGGGGCCAACGTCCTGACTTTC. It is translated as CASSSDGRLSGANVLTF. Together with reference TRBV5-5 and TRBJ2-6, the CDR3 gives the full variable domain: DAGVTQSPTHLIKTRGQQVTLRCSPISGHKSVSWYQQVLGQGPQFIFQYYEKEERGRGNFPDRFSARQFPNYSSELNVNALLLGDSALYLCASSSDGRLSGANVLTFGAGSRLTVL.